The 2 T cell receptor beta chains presented below share a single source sample, sequenced in a study of shared clonotypes between healthy human individuals. Naivety among CD8 cells was defined by CD45RO negativity and positive CCR7 selection, thereby excluding terminally differentiated effector memory CD45RA+ cells. Assay: immunoSEQ multiplex PCR; the TCRdb copy retains only in-frame clones and omits some. The sample gives about 2 million clones, roughly 94% of which show up once; 0.9% to 1.3% is in the top ten. The specimen sequenced was naive CD8+ T cells sorted from blood. The receptor set was obtained from a man in his late teens or twenties in good health.

V is TRBV7-3 and J is TRBJ2-5; possible D gene TRBD2, 5 bases. From germline, CDR1 is SGHTA and CDR2 FQGTGA. The ends were cut back, 1 base at V and 4 bases at J, with 13 bases in the middle. The CDR3 runs to 15 residues. As DNA, the CDR3 is TGTGCCAGCAGCTTAATCGGGAACACTGGAGAGACCCAGTACTTC. Protein: CASSLIGNTGETQYF.

J is TRBJ1-5 and V is TRBV19; weak D call: TRBD1 (6 bases). Germline assignment: CDR1 LNHDA and CDR2 SQIVND (reference sequence). There are 15 residues in the CDR3. V was shortened by 5 bases and J by 5 bases, with 16 bases between the two germline ends. CDR3 sequence: CASSPAGETDQPQHF. The CDR3 DNA follows: TGTGCCAGTAGTCCCGCAGGGGAAACAGATCAGCCCCAGCATTTT.